The sequence of this T cell receptor (beta chain) was determined in a study of OX40 agonist ivuxolimab in advanced cancers. TCRdb keeps only in-frame clones here, not all; method: immunoSEQ multiplex PCR. In the table there are tens of thousands of clones, about 90% of which are singletons. The CDR3 extends over 15 amino acids. The germline gives CDR1 LGHNA, CDR2 YSLEER. With 0 bases removed from V and 5 bases from J, the gap between germline ends came to 10 bases. The rearrangement joins TRBV4-3 to TRBJ1-4; D remains unclear. Specimen: CD4+ or CD8+ T cells sorted from blood, collected in a trial of the OX40 agonist ivuxolimab. This receptor was obtained from an adult with an advanced solid tumor such as melanoma, head and neck, liver or kidney cancer. The CDR3 DNA follows: TGCGCCAGCAGCCAAGATCTCGGCGCGAATGAAAAACTGTTTTTT. The encoded protein is CASSQDLGANEKLFF.